The clone carrying this T cell receptor beta chain came up a few times. As yet, its antigen is unknown. This CDR3 is also generated by other DNA sequences in the sample. Regarding donors, all were healthy bone marrow donors. Vbeta (60) and Jbeta (13) primers were used in the PCR. Repertoires were generated with immunoSEQ multiplex PCR, while TCRdb's copy carries only in-frame clones and drops some. Among a few hundred thousand clones listed, 85% to 95% were seen once. Trimming cost V 5 bases and J 0 bases, with 5 bases left between them. Germline values: CDR1 MNHEY, CDR2 SVGAGI. CDR3 length: 13 amino acids. This sample is part of a study of cytomegalovirus exposure and HLA in healthy donors. Whole-study findings and limits: Some TCR beta chains (roughly 150 of them) were listed as cytomegalovirus-associated. With later analysis, a missense DCLRE1C variant became linked to TCR beta V- and J-gene trimming.

Sequences were obtained from PBMCs. The chain joins TRBV6-5 to TRBJ1-5; D ambiguous. The sequence came from a girl aged 2 to 10 in good health and CMV-seronegative. CDR3 nucleotide sequence: TGTGCCAGCAGTCCAAATAGCAATCAGCCCCAGCATTTT. Residues: CASSPNSNQPQHF.